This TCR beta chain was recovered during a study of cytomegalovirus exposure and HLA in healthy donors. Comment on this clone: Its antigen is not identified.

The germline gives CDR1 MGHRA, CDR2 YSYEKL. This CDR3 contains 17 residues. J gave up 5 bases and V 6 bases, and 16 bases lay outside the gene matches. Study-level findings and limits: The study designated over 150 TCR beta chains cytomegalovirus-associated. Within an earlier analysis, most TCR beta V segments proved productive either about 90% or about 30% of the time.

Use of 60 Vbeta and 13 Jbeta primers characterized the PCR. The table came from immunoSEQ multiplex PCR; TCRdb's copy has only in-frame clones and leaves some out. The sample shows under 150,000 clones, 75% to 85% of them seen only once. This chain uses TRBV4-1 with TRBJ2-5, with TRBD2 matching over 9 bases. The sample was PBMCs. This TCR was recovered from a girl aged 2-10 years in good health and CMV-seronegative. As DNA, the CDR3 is TGCGCCAGCAGTACATTGGTTGTTAGCGGGGGTAGGGAGACCCAGTACTTC. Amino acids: CASSTLVVSGGRETQYF.